What follows is one T cell receptor beta chain and its context. The antigen is not known. The data were taken from a study of cytomegalovirus exposure and HLA in healthy donors. This CDR3 has 12 amino acids. The ends lost 4 bases at V and 5 bases at J; junction bases unmatched: 4. Germline-derived CDR1 and CDR2 are SQVTM and ANQGSEA. The PCR had 60 Vbeta and 13 Jbeta primers. Repertoires were generated with immunoSEQ multiplex PCR, while TCRdb's copy carries only in-frame clones and drops some. The sample consists of roughly 120,000 clones, under 80% of them appearing once. Study-wide results and caveats: As a later analysis showed, a missense DCLRE1C variant was linked to trimming of TCR beta V- and J-genes. Most CMV-associated TCR beta chains were later found to appear HLA-restricted.

Donors counted as nominally healthy when sampled, yet unrecorded immune exposures were likely. The chain combines TRBV29-1 with TRBJ2-7; 8 nucleotides line up with TRBD1. The sample taken for sequencing was PBMCs. This receptor was taken from a man aged 60 to 75 in good health and CMV-seropositive. This chain's CDR3 is CSVGDRPHEQYF. Here the CDR3 DNA reads TGCAGCGTTGGGGACAGGCCCCACGAGCAGTACTTC.